The sequence of this T cell receptor (beta chain) was determined in a study of T cell responses to AZD1222 COVID-19 vaccine. Whole-study findings and limits: The breadth and depth of Spike-specific TCRs increased once two AZD1222 doses had been given.

In regard to this clone: What it recognizes is unknown.

J lost 4 bases, V lost 5 bases, and 7 bases had no gene match. Per the germline V gene, CDR1 is SGHAT and CDR2 is FQNNGV. This CDR3 comprises 14 residues. Profiled with immunoSEQ multiplex PCR; TCRdb holds only in-frame clones, not every one. The table records under 130,000 clones, roughly 91% of them present only once. This chain links TRBV11-2 with TRBJ2-7; 8 bases fit TRBD2. The TCR comes from an adult in good health. The material was peripheral blood, obtained on day 0 of AZD1222 vaccination. The CDR3 DNA follows: TGTGCCAGCAGCGTATTAGCGGGGTTATACGAGCAGTACTTC. Its protein product is CASSVLAGLYEQYF.